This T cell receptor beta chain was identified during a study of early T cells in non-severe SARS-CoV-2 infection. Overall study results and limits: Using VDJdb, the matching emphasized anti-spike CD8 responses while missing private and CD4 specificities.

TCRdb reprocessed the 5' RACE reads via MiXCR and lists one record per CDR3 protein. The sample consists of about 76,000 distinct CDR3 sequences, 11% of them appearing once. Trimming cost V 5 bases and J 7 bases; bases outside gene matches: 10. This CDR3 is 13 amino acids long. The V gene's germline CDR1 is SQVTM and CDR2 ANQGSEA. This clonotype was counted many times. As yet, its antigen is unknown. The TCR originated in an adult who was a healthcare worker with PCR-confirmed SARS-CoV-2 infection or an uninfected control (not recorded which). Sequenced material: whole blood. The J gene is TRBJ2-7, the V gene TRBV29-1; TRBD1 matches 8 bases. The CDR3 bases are TGCAGCGTTCTTGAGCAGGGGGCATGGGAGCAGTACTTC. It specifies CSVLEQGAWEQYF.